A selection of T cell receptor beta chains follows, all from one sample in a study of cytomegalovirus exposure and HLA in healthy donors. TCRdb keeps only in-frame clones here, not all; method: immunoSEQ multiplex PCR. The data hold 200,000 to 250,000 clones, with roughly 80% observed a single time. The sequencing sample was made of PBMCs. The receptor source for this set is a young woman in good health and CMV-seronegative. CDR3s include the opening cysteine and the closing phenylalanine or tryptophan. A D gene is named only where the DNA matches it firmly. Expanded clones get a size class; other rows say once, few or many, or leave the size out.

d_call clone_size j_call v_call cdr3_nt cdr3_aa
NA few TRBJ1-1 TRBV7-9 TGTGCCAGCAGCTTTGGTAGTCCGAACACTGAAGCTTTCTTT CASSFGSPNTEAFF
TRBD1 NA TRBJ1-1 TRBV6-1 TGTGCCAGCAGTGACTCCGGATGGACAGGAGAAAAAGCTTTCTTT CASSDSGWTGEKAFF
NA NA TRBJ1-5 TRBV30 TGTGCCTGGAGTGCGAGGGGTCAGCCCCAGCATTTT CAWSARGQPQHF
NA NA TRBJ1-3 TRBV6-5 TGTGCCAGCAGCTACGGGCAAGCTGGAAACACCATATATTTT CASSYGQAGNTIYF
TRBD1 NA TRBJ2-5 TRBV29-1 TGCAGCGTCGCCGAGATACAGGGGGAGACCCAGTACTTC CSVAEIQGETQYF
NA NA TRBJ2-7 TRBV5-1 TGCGCCAGCAGCTCCGACAGCCTCTACTACGAGCAGTACTTC CASSSDSLYYEQYF
TRBD1 NA TRBJ2-3 TRBV7-2 TGTGCCAGCAGCCTAGGGACAGGGCGGAGAGATACGCAGTATTTT CASSLGTGRRDTQYF
NA NA TRBJ2-7 TRBV29-1 TGCAGCGTTGTGGCAGCTTTTGGGTCCTACGAGCAGTACTTC CSVVAAFGSYEQYF
TRBD2 NA TRBJ2-1 TRBV7-2 TGTGCCAGCAGCCAAAGGGGACTAGCGGCATACAATGAGCAGTTCTTC CASSQRGLAAYNEQFF
NA NA TRBJ1-4 TRBV27 TGTGCCAGCAGTTCCCAGGGGACTGGGGATGAAAAACTGTTTTTT CASSSQGTGDEKLFF
TRBD1 once TRBJ1-4 TRBV4-2 TGTGCCAGCAGCCCGGTAGGACAGGGAGTAACTAATGAAAAACTGTTTTTT CASSPVGQGVTNEKLFF
NA NA TRBJ1-2 TRBV11-2 TGTGCCAGCAGCTCAGATGGGGTCTATGGCTACACCTTC CASSSDGVYGYTF
NA few TRBJ2-7 TRBV6-5 TGTGCCAGCAGTTACAGGGGGTTAGAAGAGCAGTACTTC CASSYRGLEEQYF
NA NA TRBJ2-1 TRBV11-2 TGTGCCAGCAGCTTAGGACCGCAGGAGCAGTTCTTC CASSLGPQEQFF
TRBD2 NA TRBJ2-1 TRBV6-5 TGTGCCAGCAGTTACCTTGGCGGGAGGAGTACTGAGCAGTTCTTC CASSYLGGRSTEQFF
NA NA TRBJ1-2 TRBV6-5 TGTGCCAGCAGGGGGGACGTCACCCTAAAGTGGGGCTACACCTTC CASRGDVTLKWGYTF
NA NA TRBJ1-1 TRBV5-1 TGCGCCAGCAGCTTGGCGGGGGTCGGGAACACTGAAGCTTTCTTT CASSLAGVGNTEAFF
NA NA TRBJ1-5 TRBV27 TGTGCCAGCAGGTTGGGGGGATGGAGCAATCAGCCCCAGCATTTT CASRLGGWSNQPQHF
NA NA TRBJ2-7 TRBV27 TGTGCCAGCAGTTTGGCGGGGCCTCTGGAGCAGTACTTC CASSLAGPLEQYF
NA NA TRBJ2-7 TRBV15 TGTGCCACCAGCAGAGATAGGTACGAGCAGTACTTC CATSRDRYEQYF
NA NA TRBJ2-1 TRBV18 TGTGCCAGCTCCCAGAGCTCCTACAATGAGCAGTTCTTC CASSQSSYNEQFF
NA NA TRBJ2-3 TRBV5-1 TGCGCCAGCAGCTCCGTCCTCGGCACAGATACGCAGTATTTT CASSSVLGTDTQYF
NA NA TRBJ1-1 TRBV9 TGTGCCAGCAGCGTAGTGGGGGGTAAAATGAACACTGAAGCTTTCTTT CASSVVGGKMNTEAFF
TRBD2 once TRBJ2-7 TRBV29-1 TGCAGCGTGGGCCCGGGACTAGCGGGAGTTGAGCAGTACTTC CSVGPGLAGVEQYF
TRBD2 NA TRBJ2-2 TRBV5-4 TGTGCCAGCAGCTCCCGACTAGCGGGATCGGGGGAGCTGTTTTTT CASSSRLAGSGELFF
NA NA TRBJ2-3 TRBV30 TGTGCCTGGAGTGGAGGAGCCAACACAGATACGCAGTATTTT CAWSGGANTDTQYF
NA NA TRBJ1-1 TRBV7-8 TGTGCCAGCAGCTTACCGGTCCCGAACACTGAAGCTTTCTTT CASSLPVPNTEAFF
TRBD2 NA TRBJ2-7 TRBV18 TGTGCCAGCTCACCCCGCACTAGCGGGCCCTACGAGCAGTACTTC CASSPRTSGPYEQYF
TRBD2 NA TRBJ2-7 TRBV27 TGTGCCAGCAGTGGGACTAGCGGGAGCTGGACCTACGAGCAGTACTTC CASSGTSGSWTYEQYF